These T cell receptor beta chains were read from a single sample in a study of blood T cell repertoires in COVID-19. Sequenced by immunoSEQ multiplex PCR; TCRdb stores in-frame clones only, minus some. The table lists roughly 260,000 clones, roughly 88% of them singletons, with 2% to 2.5% in the top ten. Sample: peripheral blood. The receptors come from a middle-aged woman who had recovered from COVID-19. The CDR3 runs from the conserved cysteine through the conserved F or W. D genes are given only for firm matches. For some rows the clone size is stated as once, few or many, or as a class when expanded; others skip it.

clone_size: -; d_call: -; v_call: TRBV28; j_call: TRBJ1-2; cdr3_nt: TGTGCCAGCAGTTTCGCCAGGGCCGGGGGTGGCTACACCTTC; cdr3_aa: CASSFARAGGGYTF
clone_size: -; d_call: -; v_call: TRBV2; j_call: TRBJ2-1; cdr3_nt: TGTGCCAGCAGTCCTATAGCGGCGAGCTCCTACAATGAGCAGTTCTTC; cdr3_aa: CASSPIAASSYNEQFF
clone_size: once; d_call: TRBD2; v_call: TRBV7-3; j_call: TRBJ2-3; cdr3_nt: TGTGCCAGCAGCCCCATTAGCGGGAGATGGCCAGATACGCAGTATTTT; cdr3_aa: CASSPISGRWPDTQYF
clone_size: -; d_call: -; v_call: TRBV4-1; j_call: TRBJ2-6; cdr3_nt: TGCGCCAGCAGCCAGGGGGGACAGAGTACCTCTGGGGCCAACGTCCTGACTTTC; cdr3_aa: CASSQGGQSTSGANVLTF
clone_size: few; d_call: -; v_call: TRBV19; j_call: TRBJ1-5; cdr3_nt: TGTGCCAGTAGTATAAGCACGTCGGTCAATCAGCCCCAGCATTTT; cdr3_aa: CASSISTSVNQPQHF
clone_size: -; d_call: TRBD2; v_call: TRBV19; j_call: TRBJ2-7; cdr3_nt: TGTGCCAGTGCGAGGACTAGCGGGGGCTACGAGCAGTACTTC; cdr3_aa: CASARTSGGYEQYF
clone_size: -; d_call: TRBD1; v_call: TRBV7-2; j_call: TRBJ2-7; cdr3_nt: TGTGCCAGCAGCTTAGGTCACAGGGGGCCCTACGAGCAGTACTTC; cdr3_aa: CASSLGHRGPYEQYF
clone_size: -; d_call: TRBD2; v_call: TRBV30; j_call: TRBJ2-5; cdr3_nt: TGTGCCTGGAGTTCTAGCGGGAGTACCCAAGAGACCCAGTACTTC; cdr3_aa: CAWSSSGSTQETQYF
clone_size: -; d_call: -; v_call: TRBV6-6; j_call: TRBJ1-5; cdr3_nt: TGTGCCAGCAGTTACGCGGCAGCTAGCAATCAGCCCCAGCATTTT; cdr3_aa: CASSYAAASNQPQHF
clone_size: -; d_call: TRBD2; v_call: TRBV11-1; j_call: TRBJ2-4; cdr3_nt: TGTGCCAGCAGCGAACTAGCGGGAGGGGCCAAAAACATTCAGTACTTC; cdr3_aa: CASSELAGGAKNIQYF
clone_size: -; d_call: TRBD2; v_call: TRBV4-3; j_call: TRBJ2-3; cdr3_nt: TGCGCCAGCAGCCCTGGACTAGCGGAGAATACGCAGTATTTT; cdr3_aa: CASSPGLAENTQYF
clone_size: -; d_call: TRBD2; v_call: TRBV19; j_call: TRBJ2-7; cdr3_nt: TGTGCCAGTAGTATCTCGGTTGAATTAGGGACTAGCGATAACGACGAGCAGTACTTC; cdr3_aa: CASSISVELGTSDNDEQYF
clone_size: -; d_call: TRBD2; v_call: TRBV7-3; j_call: TRBJ2-3; cdr3_nt: TGTGCCAGCAGCCCTAGCGGCACTAGCACAGATACGCAGTATTTT; cdr3_aa: CASSPSGTSTDTQYF
clone_size: once; d_call: TRBD1; v_call: TRBV11-1; j_call: TRBJ2-2; cdr3_nt: TGTGCCAGCAGTATTCATACAGGGGCGAACACCGGGGAGCTGTTTTTT; cdr3_aa: CASSIHTGANTGELFF